The source of this TCR beta chain is a study of T cell repertoires in cytomegalovirus infection. Study-level background: Public TCR beta signatures indicated both CMV infection and matching HLA type. Study results and limitations: Pooled public TCR beta family frequency picked out CMV carriers with the relevant HLA.

Deletions cut 0 bases from V and 3 bases from J, with 15 bases between. CDR3 length equals 17 residues. The germline V gene has CDR1 MGHRA and CDR2 YSYEKL. TCRdb redid the calling of the reads with MiXCR, one entry per CDR3 protein. The table lists roughly 920,000 distinct CDR3 sequences, around 29% of them singletons, with roughly an eighth in the top ten. Turning to this clonotype: The antigen remains unidentified.

This receptor was obtained from a human donor in good health (CMV status not recorded). Some clones in this sample may be carry-over from other donors' samples. This chain uses TRBV4-1 with TRBJ2-1; tentatively, D is TRBD2 (5 bases). The source was cultured CD8+ T cells from PBMCs, collected from culture after CMV antigen stimulation. The CDR3 sequence: CASSQDSEEPLYNEQFF. The CDR3, as DNA: TGCGCCAGCAGCCAAGATTCGGAGGAACCCCTCTACAATGAGCAGTTCTTC.